The 28 T cell receptor beta chains reported below all come from one sample, sequenced in a study of cytomegalovirus exposure and HLA in healthy donors. Researchers ran the PCR with 60 Vbeta and 13 Jbeta primers. This table comes from immunoSEQ multiplex PCR, and its TCRdb copy is limited to in-frame clones, with some not included. The data show tens of thousands of clones, about two thirds seen once. The source material was PBMCs. These TCRs come from a woman aged 40-49 years in good health and CMV-seropositive.

V is TRBV12-5 and J is TRBJ1-5; 7 positions agree with TRBD1. CDR3 length: 14 amino acids. After removal of 4 bases from V and 5 bases from J, the junction contained 5 bases not matched to a gene. Germline CDR1 reads LGHNT; CDR2 reads FRNRAP. In DNA form, the CDR3 reads TGTGCTAGTGGTTCTGGACAGGCCTATCAGCCCCAGCATTTT. Translation gives CASGSGQAYQPQHF.

V usage is TRBV29-1 and J usage is TRBJ1-6; D is unclear. The CDR3 covers 12 residues. Trimming pared 4 bases from V and 13 bases from J, leaving 14 bases between. Germline V gene lookup returns CDR1 SQVTM and CDR2 ANQGSEA. In nucleotides, the CDR3 is TGCAGCGTTGCCGAGCTGACGGGGCCCCTCCACTTT. Its translation is CSVAELTGPLHF.

This chain links TRBV7-2 with TRBJ1-2; a possible D gene is TRBD1 (5 bases). Trimming removed 3 bases at V and 1 base at J, with 9 bases between. The CDR3 contains 14 residues. CDR1 SGHTA and CDR2 FQGNSA come from the germline V gene. The CDR3 DNA sequence: TGTGCCAGCAGCTTCTCTCAGGGTAACTATGGCTACACCTTC. Translation gives CASSFSQGNYGYTF. Variable domain in full (rest from reference TRBV7-2 and TRBJ1-2): GAGVSQSPSNKVTEKGKDVELRCDPISGHTALYWYRQSLGQGLEFLIYFQGNSAPDKSGLPSDRFSAERTGGSVSTLTIQRTQQEDSAVYLCASSFSQGNYGYTFGSGTRLTVV.

This clone was counted once. The chain combines TRBV18 with TRBJ1-5, with TRBD1 matching over 7 bases. Germline-derived CDR1 and CDR2 are KGHSH and LQKENI. After removal of 3 bases from V and 5 bases from J, the junction contained 16 bases not matched to a gene. CDR3 length equals 18 residues. CDR3 sequence: CASSPFPGSTGAYQPQHF. For the CDR3, the DNA is TGTGCCAGCTCACCGTTCCCCGGATCAACAGGGGCATATCAGCCCCAGCATTTT.

This clone came up once. The gene calls are TRBV7-6 and TRBJ1-1, with D maybe TRBD1 (6 bases). Trimming stripped 5 bases from V and 10 bases from J, with 23 bases between. CDR3 length: 15 residues. Germline CDR1 SGHVS, CDR2 FNYEAQ. The CDR3 coding sequence is TGTGCCAGCAGCCGCGCCGCACAGGGTGTCTCCGTAGCTTTCTTT. This gives the protein CASSRAAQGVSVAFF.

The DNA for the CDR3 is TGTGCCAGCAGCTTAACGGGGGGGCCCGGAGAGACCCAGTACTTC. Translated, it gives CASSLTGGPGETQYF. V is TRBV7-7 and J is TRBJ2-5; 8 nucleotides align to TRBD2. V gave up 2 bases and J gave up 4 bases; unmatched junction bases: 6. The CDR3 has 15 amino acids. Germline V gene sequence: CDR1 SSHAT, CDR2 FNYEAQ (reference sequence).

This clone was seen just once. The CDR3 loop reads CASSTGTSGGSETQYF. DNA of the CDR3: TGCGCCAGCAGCACTGGGACTAGCGGGGGTTCAGAGACCCAGTACTTC. V and J are TRBV5-1 and TRBJ2-5; 14 bases line up with TRBD2. Germline loops: CDR1 SGHRS, CDR2 YFSETQ. Unmatched junction bases numbered 6, after V lost 4 bases and J lost 4 bases. The CDR3 loop spans 16 amino acids. Drawing the rest from reference TRBV5-1 and TRBJ2-5, the complete variable domain is KAGVTQTPRYLIKTRGQQVTLSCSPISGHRSVSWYQQTPGQGLQFLFEYFSETQRNKGNFPGRFSGRQFSNSRSEMNVSTLELGDSALYLCASSTGTSGGSETQYFGPGTRLLVL.

The V and J genes are TRBV6-4 and TRBJ1-5, with D unresolved. CDR1 and CDR2 (germline): MRHNA, SNTAGT. The CDR3 runs 13 residues. The germline V and J ends were trimmed by 3 bases and 0 bases, with 3 bases remaining between them. The CDR3 DNA is TGTGCCAGCAGTGAAGCTAGCAATCAGCCCCAGCATTTT. This gives the protein CASSEASNQPQHF.

The table lists this clone with a few counts. The chain links TRBV5-6 to TRBJ2-5; possible D gene TRBD1, 5 bases. Germline-derived CDR1 and CDR2 are SGHDT and YYEEEE. V dropped 2 bases and J dropped 5 bases, with 19 bases sitting between them. This CDR3 is 16 amino acids long. Here the CDR3 DNA reads TGTGCCAGCAGCTTTTGGGGCCGTATTTCGTTGGAGACCCAGTACTTC. Translation: CASSFWGRISLETQYF.

This sequence joins TRBV5-4 and TRBJ2-2, with 8 positions matching TRBD2. This CDR3 is 17 amino acids long. Trimming cost V 4 bases and J 6 bases; bases outside gene matches: 14. In germline, CDR1 is SGHNT, CDR2 YYREEE (reference sequence). DNA of the CDR3: TGTGCCAGCAGCCGGATCCCGGGACTAGAAATTCCCGGGGAGCTGTTTTTT. As protein: CASSRIPGLEIPGELFF.

The chain is built from TRBV2 and TRBJ2-7, with 10 bases that match TRBD1. CDR1 is SNHLY, CDR2 FYNNEI, per germline. V lost 7 bases, J lost 2 bases, and 5 bases stayed unmatched. The CDR3 runs 14 residues. The CDR3 reads CASKGGQGTYEQYF. CDR3 DNA: TGTGCCAGCAAGGGGGGACAGGGGACCTACGAGCAGTACTTC.

The gene calls are TRBV2 and TRBJ1-3; the D gene is possibly TRBD1 (6 bases). V dropped 7 bases and J dropped 4 bases, with 17 bases sitting between them. The CDR3 is made up of 15 amino acids. Germline CDR1 and CDR2: SNHLY and FYNNEI. This chain's CDR3 is CASKKTGSGGNTIYF. The CDR3, as DNA: TGTGCCAGCAAGAAGACAGGCTCAGGGGGAAACACCATATATTTT.

This chain uses TRBV6-6 with TRBJ2-5; D gene uncertain. CDR1 and CDR2 (germline): MNHNY, SVGAGI (reference sequence). V was cut by 7 bases and J by 5 bases, with 17 bases left in between. The CDR3 runs to 14 residues. The CDR3 spells CASISKPEVETQYF. The CDR3 coding sequence is TGTGCCAGCATTTCGAAACCCGAGGTGGAGACCCAGTACTTC.

The chain uses TRBV4-1 and TRBJ1-6, with D possibly TRBD1 on 6 matching bases. This CDR3 has 18 residues. V was clipped by 0 bases and J by 2 bases, with 14 bases between them. Germline V gives CDR1 MGHRA, CDR2 YSYEKL. The DNA for the CDR3 is TGCGCCAGCAGCCAAGATATCTCAGGGGAGACCTATAATTCACCCCTCCACTTT. Translation gives CASSQDISGETYNSPLHF.

The chain joins TRBV5-4 to TRBJ1-4; 9 nucleotides agree with TRBD1. The CDR3 has 17 amino acids. CDR1 is SGHNT and CDR2 is YYREEE in the germline V gene (reference sequence). V was clipped by 4 bases and J by 8 bases; unmatched bases: 15. In DNA form, the CDR3 reads TGTGCCAGCAGCCCGGTGGTTACCGGGACAGGGAGCGAAAAACTGTTTTTT. It encodes CASSPVVTGTGSEKLFF.

The table lists this clone with a count of one. V usage is TRBV30 and J usage is TRBJ1-2; D is uncertain. Trimming shortened V by 2 bases and J by 9 bases, and 16 bases separated the two germline ends. Germline V gene sequence: CDR1 GTSNPN, CDR2 SVGIG (reference sequence). CDR3 length: 13 amino acids. The CDR3 coding sequence is TGTGCCTGGAGTCCCCAAACTAGGGTGCGCTACACCTTC. Translation: CAWSPQTRVRYTF.

The chain is built from TRBV5-1 and TRBJ1-5, with D hard to call. V lost 4 bases and J lost 6, with 14 bases in between. In germline, CDR1 is SGHRS, CDR2 YFSETQ. This CDR3 is 14 amino acids long. The CDR3 nucleotides are TGCGCCAGCAGCCCTTATAGCCTGAGTCAGCCCCAGCATTTT. Protein: CASSPYSLSQPQHF.

The chain uses TRBV5-1 and TRBJ2-1, with D perhaps TRBD2 (6 bases). The germline V gene encodes CDR1 SGHRS and CDR2 YFSETQ. The CDR3 is made up of 15 amino acids. V lost 4 bases and J 1 base, leaving 12 bases between the germline ends. The CDR3 nucleotides read TGCGCCAGCAGCCTCCAAGGGACTTCCTACAATGAGCAGTTCTTC. This codes for CASSLQGTSYNEQFF.

The chain links TRBV6-6 to TRBJ2-7, with a possible D match to TRBD1 (6 bases). Germline lookup yields CDR1 MNHNY and CDR2 SVGAGI (reference sequence). The ends were cut back, 8 bases at V and 3 bases at J, with 11 bases in the middle. The CDR3 covers 12 residues. The CDR3 region has the DNA TGTGCCAGCCACAGGGATCTCTACGAGCAGTACTTC. It translates to CASHRDLYEQYF.

V gene TRBV10-3 combines with J gene TRBJ2-7; 8 positions match TRBD1. The germline gives CDR1 ENHRY, CDR2 SYGVKD. V gave up 4 bases and J gave up 3 bases; unmatched junction bases: 5. The CDR3 has 14 amino acids. The CDR3 region has the DNA TGTGCCATCAGTGTCGGGACAGGAGACTACGAGCAGTACTTC. Amino acid sequence: CAISVGTGDYEQYF.

The rearrangement uses TRBV6-1 and TRBJ2-3; D ambiguous. Germline CDR1 is MNHNS and CDR2 is SASEGT. The CDR3 is 14 residues long. Trimming removed 4 bases at V and 2 bases at J, with 10 bases between. CDR3 in amino acids: CASSGRVATDTQYF. The CDR3, as DNA: TGTGCCAGCAGTGGCCGGGTCGCCACAGATACGCAGTATTTT.

The rearrangement uses TRBV30 and TRBJ1-1; D remains unclear. The CDR3 sequence is 13 residues long. The V gene's germline CDR1 is GTSNPN and CDR2 SVGIG (reference sequence). Trimming left V 2 bases short and J 0 bases short, with 7 bases between. CDR3 in DNA: TGTGCCTGGAGTACCCAGGTGAACACTGAAGCTTTCTTT. This gives the protein CAWSTQVNTEAFF.

The CDR3 DNA follows: TGTGCCAGCAGGGCACAGGGAGGGGGCTACACCTTC. It codes for CASRAQGGGYTF. The chain is built from TRBV2 and TRBJ1-2, with D maybe TRBD1 (6 bases). This CDR3 contains 12 residues. The V gene lost 6 bases and the J gene lost 8 bases, with 13 bases spanning the gap. Germline V gene sequence: CDR1 SNHLY, CDR2 FYNNEI.

The J gene is TRBJ2-7, the V gene TRBV7-3, with D maybe TRBD2 (6 bases). Germline V CDR1 and CDR2: SGHTA, FQGTGA. There are 13 residues in the CDR3. Trimming removed 5 bases at V and 3 bases at J, with 11 bases between. The CDR3 reads CASSRGGNYEQYF. The CDR3 bases are TGTGCCAGCAGCCGAGGAGGGAACTACGAGCAGTACTTC. Filled out from reference TRBV7-3 and TRBJ2-7, the complete variable domain reads GAGVSQTPSNKVTEKGKYVELRCDPISGHTALYWYRQSLGQGPEFLIYFQGTGAADDSGLPNDRFFAVRPEGSVSTLKIQRTERGDSAVYLCASSRGGNYEQYFGPGTRLTVT.

V is TRBV10-1 and J is TRBJ2-7; 11 bases align to TRBD1. The CDR3 runs to 15 residues. V trimming: 0 bases; J trimming: 4 bases; junction bases outside the gene matches: 2. Germline CDR1 and CDR2: WNHNN and SYGVQD (reference sequence). CDR3 nucleotides: TGCGCCAGCAGTGAGTCTCGGGACAGGGGGTACGAGCAGTACTTC. Its translation: CASSESRDRGYEQYF.

The V and J genes are TRBV9 and TRBJ2-1; weak D call: TRBD1 (5 bases). Germline CDR1 is SGDLS and CDR2 is YYNGEE. The CDR3 has 16 amino acids. With 5 bases removed from V and 5 bases from J, the gap between germline ends came to 20 bases. CDR3 in amino acids: CASSRVAGHLDNEQFF. The CDR3 DNA reads TGTGCCAGCAGTAGAGTCGCCGGACACCTAGACAATGAGCAGTTCTTC.

In this sample, this clone turned up a few times. The chain links TRBV6-1 to TRBJ1-5; no definite D call. Germline V gene data show CDR1 as MNHNS and CDR2 as SASEGT. Deletions cut 8 bases from V and 0 bases from J, with 14 bases between. CDR3 length equals 15 residues. The CDR3 loop reads CASRTQDISNQPQHF. CDR3 coding DNA: TGTGCCAGCCGAACCCAAGACATTAGCAATCAGCCCCAGCATTTT.

The table lists this clone with many counts. CDR3 nucleotide sequence: TGTGCCTGGGGTTCCGGGACAGCCAGTGAAAAACTGTTTTTT. Residues: CAWGSGTASEKLFF. The chain joins TRBV30 to TRBJ1-4, with 7 positions matching TRBD1. The germline V gene encodes CDR1 GTSNPN and CDR2 SVGIG (reference sequence). J was trimmed by 7 bases and V by 5 bases; bases with no gene match: 10. CDR3 size: 14 residues.